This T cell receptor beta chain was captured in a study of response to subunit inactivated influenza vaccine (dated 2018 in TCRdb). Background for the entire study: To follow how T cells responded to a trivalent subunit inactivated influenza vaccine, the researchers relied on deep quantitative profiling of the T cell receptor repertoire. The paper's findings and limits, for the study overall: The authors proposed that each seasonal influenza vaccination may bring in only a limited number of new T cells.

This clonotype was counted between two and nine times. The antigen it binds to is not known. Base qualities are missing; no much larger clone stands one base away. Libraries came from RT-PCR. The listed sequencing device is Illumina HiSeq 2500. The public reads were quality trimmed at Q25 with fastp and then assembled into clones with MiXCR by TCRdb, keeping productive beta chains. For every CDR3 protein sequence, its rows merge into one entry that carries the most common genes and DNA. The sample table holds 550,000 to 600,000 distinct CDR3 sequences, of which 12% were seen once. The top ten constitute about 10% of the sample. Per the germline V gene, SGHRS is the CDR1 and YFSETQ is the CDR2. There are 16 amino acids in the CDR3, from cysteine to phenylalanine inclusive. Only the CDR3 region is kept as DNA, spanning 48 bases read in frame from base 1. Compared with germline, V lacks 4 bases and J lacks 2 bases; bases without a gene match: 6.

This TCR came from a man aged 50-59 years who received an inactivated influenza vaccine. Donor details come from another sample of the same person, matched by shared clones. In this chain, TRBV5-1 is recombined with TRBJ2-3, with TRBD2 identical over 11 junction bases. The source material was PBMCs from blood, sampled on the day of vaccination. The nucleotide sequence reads TGCGCCAGCAGCACCGGGACTAGCGGAGTCACAGATACGCAGTATTTT. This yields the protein CASSTGTSGVTDTQYF. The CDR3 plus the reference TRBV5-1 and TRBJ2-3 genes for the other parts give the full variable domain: KAGVTQTPRYLIKTRGQQVTLSCSPISGHRSVSWYQQTPGQGLQFLFEYFSETQRNKGNFPGRFSGRQFSNSRSEMNVSTLELGDSALYLCASSTGTSGVTDTQYFGPGTRLTVL.